This T cell receptor (beta chain) appears in the sequencing data of a study of human T cells and chemical hapten exposure. Germline values: CDR1 SGHVS, CDR2 FQNEAQ. The J segment lost 5 bases and the V segment lost 3 bases, leaving 6 bases of the junction unmatched. The CDR3 runs 15 residues. Study-wide points: Unchanged with DPC sensitization were TCRs above 1 in 1000 frequency.

Details on this clonotype: The antigen is not known.

Unique molecular identifiers were attached to individual cDNA molecules within the library. TCRdb analysed the RACE reads with MiXCR anew, one entry per CDR3 protein. Of approximately 97,000 distinct CDR3 sequences in the sample, about 8.8% were seen once. Time point in this sample: healthy volunteer bleed at 2 weeks. Total RNA extraction was carried out from unfractionated whole blood. V is TRBV7-8 and J is TRBJ2-3; 9 positions match TRBD2. This TCR came from a female donor in good health. Some clones in this sample may be carry-over from other donors' samples. The sample comprised whole blood. For the CDR3, the DNA is TGTGCCAGCAGCTTTCAGCGGGAGGTGGGAGATACGCAGTATTTT. Translating it yields CASSFQREVGDTQYF.